This paragraph covers one TCR beta chain sequence. Its antigen is as yet unknown. In the CD4+ fraction, cells were divided into CD45RA+ naive and CD45RA-negative memory subsets. This sample is drawn from a study of shared clonotypes between healthy human individuals. Study-wide context: Per donor, CD8 memory used one plate, CD8 naive used two, CD4 memory used three and CD4 naive used three. Findings of the study overall: Naive subsets generally exceeded memory subsets in estimated richness.

The CDR3 contains 19 residues. Germline V CDR1 and CDR2: ENHRY, SYGVKD. The germline V and J ends were trimmed by 3 bases and 7 bases, with 28 bases remaining between them. The repertoire was sequenced with immunoSEQ multiplex PCR; TCRdb's copy has only in-frame clones and lacks some. Of some 660,000 clones detected, roughly 73% appear once; the ten largest clones hold around 2%. Sequences were obtained from memory CD4+ T cells sorted from blood. The subset was: CD45RA-negative fraction. The chain recombines TRBV10-3 with TRBJ1-5, with TRBD1 as a possible D gene (5 bases). This TCR came from a young woman in good health. CDR3 nucleotide sequence: TGTGCCATCAGTGACCCCGGAGGGAGGGCTCTAAATAGGGGCCAGCCCCAGCATTTT. Protein: CAISDPGGRALNRGQPQHF.